This TCR beta chain is from a study of blood T cells in healthy people across ages. This clonotype was detected many times. A J-beta primer mix and a sample-barcoded 5' primer were used in a second PCR of about 7 to 12 cycles. All samples gave at least 2.5 million CDR3-containing paired-end reads. Via MiXCR, TCRdb re-called the 5' RACE reads, giving one row per CDR3 protein. The sample has hundreds of thousands of distinct CDR3 sequences; about 34% are singletons. This receptor was obtained from a woman over 75 in good health. The sequencing sample was made of blood.

CDR3 region: CASSLSSGFYGYTF. The CDR3 nucleotides read TGTGCCAGCAGCCTCTCCTCAGGCTTCTATGGCTACACCTTC. The chain carries TRBV7-2 and TRBJ1-2; D ambiguous. Germline-derived CDR1 and CDR2 are SGHTA and FQGNSA. V lost 5 bases, J lost 4 bases, and 14 bases lay in between. The CDR3 runs 14 residues. Using reference TRBV7-2 and TRBJ1-2 for the parts outside the CDR3, the full variable domain is GAGVSQSPSNKVTEKGKDVELRCDPISGHTALYWYRQSLGQGLEFLIYFQGNSAPDKSGLPSDRFSAERTGGSVSTLTIQRTQQEDSAVYLCASSLSSGFYGYTFGSGTRLTVV.